What follows are 19 T cell receptor beta chains derived from one specimen sequenced in a study of siplizumab effects on memory and regulatory T cells. Here immunoSEQ multiplex PCR was the method, and the copy in TCRdb shows in-frame clones only, minus some. The data hold approximately 60,000 clones, with around 79% observed a single time. What was sequenced was memory CD4+ T cells sorted from blood. These receptors originate from a human donor in good health.

The chain recombines TRBV16 with TRBJ2-1; 8 positions agree with TRBD1. The germline V gene encodes CDR1 KGHSY and CDR2 FQNENV. The CDR3 contains 16 residues. Losses at the gene ends were 0 bases for V and 6 bases for J; bases not matched to a gene: 7. CDR3 protein: CASSQSPRQGLNEQFF. The CDR3 DNA sequence: TGTGCCAGCAGCCAATCTCCGCGACAGGGGCTCAATGAGCAGTTCTTC. Drawing the rest from reference TRBV16 and TRBJ2-1, the complete variable domain is GEEVAQTPKHLVRGEGQKAKLYCAPIKGHSYVFWYQQVLKNEFKFLISFQNENVFDETGMPKERFSAKCLPNSPCSLEIQATKLEDSAVYFCASSQSPRQGLNEQFFGPGTRLTVL.

The genes are TRBV28 and TRBJ1-1; D gene unclear. CDR1 and CDR2 (germline): MDHEN, SYDVKM. Trimming stripped 1 base from V and 1 base from J, with 1 base between. The CDR3 contains 12 residues. The CDR3 here is CASSLSNTEAFF. CDR3 coding DNA: TGTGCCAGCAGTTTATCGAACACTGAAGCTTTCTTT. Complete variable domain (other parts from reference TRBV28 and TRBJ1-1): DVKVTQSSRYLVKRTGEKVFLECVQDMDHENMFWYRQDPGLGLRLIYFSYDVKMKEKGDIPEGYSVSREKKERFSLILESASTNQTSMYLCASSLSNTEAFFGQGTRLTVV.

The genes are TRBV10-3 and TRBJ2-7, with 9 bases fitting TRBD2. J gave up 6 bases and V 0 bases, and 9 bases lay outside the gene matches. The length of the CDR3 is 16 residues. Germline V gene sequence: CDR1 ENHRY, CDR2 SYGVKD. The CDR3 protein is CAISESIAGGPVEQYF. In DNA form, the CDR3 reads TGTGCCATCAGTGAGTCGATTGCGGGGGGGCCGGTCGAGCAGTACTTC.

This chain connects TRBV7-2 to TRBJ2-5; D is possibly TRBD1 or TRBD2 (5 bases each). The CDR3 extends over 14 amino acids. Trimming shortened V by 5 bases and J by 4 bases, and 14 bases separated the two germline ends. Germline loops: CDR1 SGHTA, CDR2 FQGNSA. CDR3 residues: CASSRGRTIETQYF. DNA of the CDR3: TGTGCCAGCAGCCGGGGCCGGACCATAGAGACCCAGTACTTC.

The CDR3 DNA is TGTGCTAGTGGTTCGGGGATCCTGCACACCGGGGAGCTGTTTTTT. Its translation: CASGSGILHTGELFF. This chain joins TRBV12-5 and TRBJ2-2; possibly TRBD2 for D (5 bases). In germline, CDR1 is LGHNT, CDR2 FRNRAP. V gave up 4 bases and J gave up 3 bases, with 12 bases separating them. The CDR3 spans 15 residues.

There are a few counts of this clone. The gene calls are TRBV2 and TRBJ2-3, with 14 positions matching TRBD2. From germline, CDR1 is SNHLY and CDR2 FYNNEI. The CDR3 has 16 residues. Trimming took 6 bases from V and 2 from J; bases not matched to a gene: 4. CDR3 region: CASSRLAGGNTDTQYF. The CDR3, as DNA: TGTGCCAGCAGCCGACTAGCGGGGGGGAACACAGATACGCAGTATTTT.

The CDR3 sequence: CASSLRARGGEQYF. In DNA form, the CDR3 reads TGTGCCAGCAGCCTCCGGGCGCGGGGGGGCGAGCAGTACTTC. The V and J genes are TRBV7-2 and TRBJ2-7, with 9 bases matching TRBD2. Per the germline V gene, CDR1 is SGHTA and CDR2 is FQGNSA. The CDR3 sequence is 14 residues long. Trimming at V came to 5 bases and at J to 6 bases, leaving 8 bases not matched to a gene.

The chain employs TRBV28 and TRBJ1-2; 7 bases are a match to TRBD1. The CDR3 spans 13 residues. CDR1 and CDR2 (germline): MDHEN, SYDVKM. Trimming cost V 7 bases and J 2 bases; bases outside gene matches: 4. The CDR3 nucleotides read TGTGCCAGCATCCAGGGACAGAACTATGGCTACACCTTC. This translates into CASIQGQNYGYTF.

The CDR3 region is CASSLDGVQQLEQYF. As DNA, the CDR3 is TGCGCCAGCAGCTTGGACGGGGTACAGCAACTCGAGCAGTACTTC. The V and J genes are TRBV5-1 and TRBJ2-7; a possible D gene is TRBD2 (5 bases). V was cut by 0 bases and J by 6 bases, with 16 bases left in between. In germline, CDR1 is SGHRS, CDR2 YFSETQ. This CDR3 region has 15 residues.

This rearrangement joins TRBV6-6 to TRBJ2-5; 7 nucleotides line up with TRBD2. The length of the CDR3 is 13 residues. V shed 2 bases, J shed 3 bases, and the junction held 0 bases outside the gene matches. Germline CDR1 reads MNHNY; CDR2 reads SVGAGI (reference sequence). The CDR3 DNA reads TGTGCCAGCAGTTACGGGGGGGAAGAGACCCAGTACTTC. Translating it yields CASSYGGEETQYF.

This chain joins TRBV25-1 and TRBJ1-2, with 10 bases aligning to TRBD1. CDR3 length equals 14 residues. J gave up 7 bases and V 3 bases, and 5 bases lay outside the gene matches. Germline CDR1 reads MGHDK; CDR2 reads SYGVNS. The DNA for the CDR3 is TGTGCCAGCAGTGAGGGACAGGGGTTTTCTGGCTACACCTTC. This translates into CASSEGQGFSGYTF.

The chain uses TRBV7-3 and TRBJ2-5, with 7 bases identical to TRBD2. The ends lost 5 bases at V and 5 bases at J; junction bases unmatched: 11. The germline V gene has CDR1 SGHTA and CDR2 FQGTGA. This CDR3 spans 15 amino acids. CDR3 amino acids: CASSPRSGRGETQYF. In DNA form, the CDR3 reads TGTGCCAGCAGCCCCCGTTCGGGGCGGGGGGAGACCCAGTACTTC.

This clone has only a few counts. The J gene is TRBJ2-1, the V gene TRBV2, with TRBD2 identical over 9 bases. In germline, CDR1 is SNHLY, CDR2 FYNNEI. V gave up 6 bases and J gave up 4 bases; unmatched junction bases: 7. The CDR3 runs 15 residues. The DNA for the CDR3 is TGTGCCAGCAGCCCTCTAGCGGGGCCGTACAATGAGCAGTTCTTC. Its translation is CASSPLAGPYNEQFF.

The chain recombines TRBV6-1 with TRBJ1-2, with D maybe TRBD1 (6 bases). The ends were cut back, 7 bases at V and 4 bases at J, with 19 bases in the middle. The germline V gene encodes CDR1 MNHNS and CDR2 SASEGT. This CDR3 has 15 residues. CDR3 protein: CASTTPQGKIYGYTF. The CDR3 coding sequence is TGTGCCAGCACCACACCCCAGGGGAAAATCTATGGCTACACCTTC.

The V call is TRBV7-2, the J call TRBJ1-1; D unclear. CDR1 and CDR2 (germline): SGHTA, FQGNSA. V shed 2 bases and J shed 3 bases, with 4 bases lying between them. The CDR3 consists of 12 residues. The CDR3 sequence: CASSLRHTEAFF. CDR3 nucleotide sequence: TGTGCCAGCAGCTTACGTCACACTGAAGCTTTCTTT.

The rearrangement joins TRBV6-4 to TRBJ2-3, with D tentatively TRBD2 (6 bases). In germline, CDR1 is MRHNA, CDR2 SNTAGT. Trimming shortened V by 4 bases and J by 3 bases, and 11 bases separated the two germline ends. This CDR3 contains 14 residues. CDR3 in amino acids: CASSGAEGTDTQYF. As DNA, the CDR3 is TGTGCCAGCAGTGGAGCGGAGGGAACAGATACGCAGTATTTT.

The chain recombines TRBV30 with TRBJ2-7, with D perhaps assigned TRBD1 or TRBD2 (5 bases each). The V end lost 1 base, the J end lost 6 bases, and 10 bases lay between the germline ends. Germline V gives CDR1 GTSNPN, CDR2 SVGIG (reference sequence). The CDR3 loop spans 12 amino acids. The DNA for the CDR3 is TGTGCCTGGAGTGCGGGGACGGGCGAGCAGTACTTC. Amino acid sequence: CAWSAGTGEQYF.

This chain connects TRBV19 to TRBJ1-3; D may be TRBD1 (5 bases). The CDR3 length is 16 residues. Germline V lookup: CDR1 LNHDA, CDR2 SQIVND (reference sequence). Trimming removed 4 bases at V and 0 bases at J, with 13 bases between. CDR3 nucleotides: TGTGCCAGTAGTACCGGGGACCTCCGCTCTGGAAACACCATATATTTT. This codes for CASSTGDLRSGNTIYF.

As to this clone: Other DNA sequences within the sample encode an identical CDR3. The chain links TRBV7-2 to TRBJ2-1, with 9 bases matching TRBD1. Germline-derived CDR1 and CDR2 are SGHTA and FQGNSA. CDR3 length equals 15 residues. V dropped 4 bases and J dropped 4; count of bases not matched to a gene: 5. The DNA of the CDR3 is TGTGCCAGCAGCTCGGGACAGGGTGGTTACAATGAGCAGTTCTTC. Translated, it gives CASSSGQGGYNEQFF. Combining the CDR3 with reference TRBV7-2 and TRBJ2-1 gives the whole variable domain GAGVSQSPSNKVTEKGKDVELRCDPISGHTALYWYRQSLGQGLEFLIYFQGNSAPDKSGLPSDRFSAERTGGSVSTLTIQRTQQEDSAVYLCASSSGQGGYNEQFFGPGTRLTVL.